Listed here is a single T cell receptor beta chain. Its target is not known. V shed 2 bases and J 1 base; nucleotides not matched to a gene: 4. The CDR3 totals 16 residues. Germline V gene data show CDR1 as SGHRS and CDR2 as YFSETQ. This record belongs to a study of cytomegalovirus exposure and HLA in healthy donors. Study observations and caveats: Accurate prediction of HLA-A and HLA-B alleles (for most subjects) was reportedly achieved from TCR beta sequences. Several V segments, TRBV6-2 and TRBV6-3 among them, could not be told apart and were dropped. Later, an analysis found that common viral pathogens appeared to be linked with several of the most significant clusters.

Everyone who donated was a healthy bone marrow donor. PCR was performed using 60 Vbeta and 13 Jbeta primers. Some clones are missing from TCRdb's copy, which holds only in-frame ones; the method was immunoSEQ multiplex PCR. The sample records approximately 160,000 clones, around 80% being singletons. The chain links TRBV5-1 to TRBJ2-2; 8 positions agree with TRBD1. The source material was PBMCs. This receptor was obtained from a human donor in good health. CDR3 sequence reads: CASSFRQGLNTGELFF. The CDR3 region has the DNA TGCGCCAGCAGCTTCCGACAGGGGTTGAACACCGGGGAGCTGTTTTTT.